This TCR beta chain comes out of a study of blood T cell repertoires in COVID-19. About the research overall: Acute-phase and convalescent COVID-19 samples originated in the United States, Italy and Spain.

Here immunoSEQ multiplex PCR was the method, and the copy in TCRdb shows in-frame clones only, minus some. The sample records 300,000 to 400,000 clones, roughly 90% being singletons. CDR3 length equals 14 residues. Germline values: CDR1 LGHDT, CDR2 YNNKEL (reference sequence). V lost 1 base, J lost 4 bases, and 11 bases lay in between. Followed over time, Seattle patients had been enrolled while infection was active. This clonotype was obtained from a man aged 25 to 45 with COVID-19, enrolled during active disease. V gene TRBV3-1 (or the pseudogene TRBV3-2) combines with J gene TRBJ2-7; tentative D call: TRBD2 (5 bases). Sequences were obtained from peripheral blood. The CDR3 DNA follows: TGTGCCAGCAGCCAAGGTTCGGGGAGATACGAGCAGTACTTC. Protein product: CASSQGSGRYEQYF.